The clone carrying this T cell receptor beta chain was seen once. Its specificity is unknown. Since all of the isolated RNA was reverse transcribed, expressed TCRB transcripts were what got sequenced. The method was immunoSEQ multiplex PCR; TCRdb's version includes in-frame clones alone and lacks a portion of them. The sample has some 120,000 clones; roughly 17% are singletons. The V and J ends lost 2 bases and 6 bases respectively, with 11 bases between them. There are 13 residues in the CDR3. CDR1 is SGDLS and CDR2 is YYNGEE in the germline V gene. The sample comes from a study of beta chain features in type 1 diabetes. Notes on the study in general: There were fewer insertions and more deletions at the VDJ junctions of type 1 diabetes patients. Naive, central memory and regulatory TCRB repertoires appeared more similar among patients than healthy donors. Significant though moderate, a shortening of TCRB CDR3s appeared in all four CD4+ subsets of Type 1 diabetes patients.

By way of CD45RO/CCR7/CD25/CD127/CD95/CD27, the CD4+ regulatory, stem cell-like memory, central memory and naive cells were sorted. This chain uses TRBV9 with TRBJ1-1, with D uncertain. The sample comprised central memory CD4+ T cells from blood. The receptor was derived from a man between 18 and 29 years old with type 1 diabetes. CDR3 coding DNA: TGTGCCAGCAGCGTCGACACCGTCGCTGAAGCTTTCTTT. This gives the protein CASSVDTVAEAFF.